This T cell receptor (beta chain) was obtained from a study of cytotoxic CD8 clonotypes in ibrutinib-treated CLL. Study-level information: Response sampling took place at median 12 months of treatment, range 6 to 36.

On this clone itself: Its antigen remains unidentified.

Assay used: immunoSEQ multiplex PCR; TCRdb lists only in-frame clones, some missing. There are 150,000 or so clones in the sample; 75% to 85% occur only once, and 7.5% to 9% lies in the top ten. This CDR3 is built from 19 residues. CDR1 SGHDT and CDR2 YYEEEE come from the germline V gene. V shed 2 bases and J 0 bases; nucleotides not matched to a gene: 8. The study's findings and limits: A rise in clonality was seen at ibrutinib response, and a fall back toward baseline was seen at progression. Public clonotypes (which were uncommon) either contracted or remained stable on treatment.

J is TRBJ2-6 and V is TRBV5-6, with TRBD1 matching over 10 bases. This TCR came from a human donor with chronic lymphocytic leukemia. Material: PBMCs, obtained after 36 months of ibrutinib treatment. The CDR3 DNA follows: TGTGCCAGCAGCTTAGACAGGGGGCTGGGCTACTCTGGGGCCAACGTCCTGACTTTC. This sequence encodes CASSLDRGLGYSGANVLTF. Full variable domain (rest looked up from reference TRBV5-6 and TRBJ2-6): DAGVTQSPTHLIKTRGQQVTLRCSPKSGHDTVSWYQQALGQGPQFIFQYYEEEERQRGNFPDRFSGHQFPNYSSELNVNALLLGDSALYLCASSLDRGLGYSGANVLTFGAGSRLTVL.